Listed here is a single TCR beta chain. The sample belongs to a study of blood T cell repertoires in COVID-19. About the research overall: Specimens from acute and convalescent COVID-19 originated in the United States, Italy and Spain.

Assay used: immunoSEQ multiplex PCR; TCRdb lists only in-frame clones, some missing. The sample includes some 250,000 clones, about 80% seen only once; the top ten take 3% to 3.5%. Germline V gene sequence: CDR1 LNHNV, CDR2 YYDKDF (reference sequence). V lost 0 bases, J lost 0 bases, and 6 bases lay in between. The CDR3 has 14 amino acids. Source material: peripheral blood. The TCR was taken from a woman of 80 years or more with acute or convalescent COVID-19. The chain joins TRBV15 to TRBJ2-7, with D hard to call. This CDR3 reads CATSREVGSYEQYF. DNA of the CDR3: TGTGCCACCAGCAGAGAAGTCGGCTCCTACGAGCAGTACTTC.